The clone carrying this TCR beta chain has more than one count but fewer than ten. This sample is drawn from a study of neurological immune-mediated disorders. TCRdb processed the 5' RACE reads anew with MiXCR; each CDR3 protein has one entry. The table records about 51,000 distinct CDR3 sequences, 16% of them present only once. CDR3 size: 14 residues. V lost 2 bases to trimming and J lost 4 bases, with 12 bases between them. Germline V gene data show CDR1 as SGHRS and CDR2 as YFSETQ. Sequencing was performed on PBMCs. The chain recombines TRBV5-1 with TRBJ1-1; no reliable D call. The source is a man aged 55 to 70 in good health. CDR3 DNA: TGCGCCAGCAGCTTAGGCACGGCGAGCACTGAAGCTTTCTTT. It is translated as CASSLGTASTEAFF. The variable domain in full, with the rest retrieved from reference TRBV5-1 and TRBJ1-1, is KAGVTQTPRYLIKTRGQQVTLSCSPISGHRSVSWYQQTPGQGLQFLFEYFSETQRNKGNFPGRFSGRQFSNSRSEMNVSTLELGDSALYLCASSLGTASTEAFFGQGTRLTVV.